Listed here are 13 T cell receptor beta chains from one sample, sequenced in a study of T-cell reconstitution after alpha-beta-depleted transplantation in children. As it was prepared, the TCRbeta library received unique molecular identifiers. MiXCR, run by TCRdb on the PCR reads, gives a single entry per CDR3 protein. The sample consists of 480,000 or so distinct CDR3 sequences, roughly a tenth of them appearing once. The sample was PBMCs, taken before TCRalphabeta/CD19-depleted stem cell transplant. These receptors originate from a child younger than 10 with inherited bone marrow failure, due to receive a stem cell transplant.

This clonotype has ten or more counts. The V and J genes are TRBV20-1 and TRBJ2-1; 14 positions match TRBD2. There are 14 residues in the CDR3. J gave up 6 bases and V 5 bases, and 3 bases lay outside the gene matches. CDR1 is DFQATT and CDR2 is SNEGSKA in the germline V gene (reference sequence). The CDR3 spells CSAGTSGGPNEQFF. The CDR3 DNA sequence: TGCAGTGCTGGGACTAGCGGGGGCCCCAATGAGCAGTTCTTC.

This clonotype was seen only a few times. The chain joins TRBV27 to TRBJ2-7; D is possibly TRBD2 (6 bases). CDR1 MNHEY and CDR2 SMNVEV come from the germline V gene (reference sequence). The CDR3 consists of 13 residues. V was shortened by 6 bases and J by 5 bases, with 14 bases between the two germline ends. In DNA form, the CDR3 reads TGTGCCAGCAGAAGAGGAGGGACCCACGAGCAGTACTTC. Translation: CASRRGGTHEQYF.

This clonotype was seen a handful of times. J is TRBJ2-7 and V is TRBV27; D is perhaps TRBD1 or TRBD2 (6 bases each). CDR1 and CDR2 from the germline V gene are MNHEY and SMNVEV (reference sequence). The V and J ends lost 0 bases and 2 bases respectively, with 20 bases between them. CDR3 length: 18 residues. The CDR3 DNA reads as TGTGCCAGCAGTTTATCACAGGGATATGGAGGGGTCGCCTACGAGCAGTACTTC. It codes for CASSLSQGYGGVAYEQYF.

This clonotype was seen repeatedly, ten times or more. V and J are TRBV10-3 and TRBJ2-5; 7 positions agree with TRBD1. This CDR3 is built from 14 residues. J gave up 0 bases and V 11 bases, and 9 bases lay outside the gene matches. The germline V gene has CDR1 ENHRY and CDR2 SYGVKD. The CDR3 sequence: CASKGTAYQETQYF. The CDR3 DNA follows: TGTGCCTCCAAAGGGACAGCGTACCAAGAGACCCAGTACTTC.

This clonotype has a count of ten or more. J is TRBJ1-2 and V is TRBV7-2, with D unresolved. The CDR3 has 14 amino acids. Trimming shortened V by 3 bases and J by 8 bases, and 16 bases separated the two germline ends. The germline CDR1 and CDR2 sequences are SGHTA and FQGNSA. The CDR3 is CASSFPAEVGGYTF. The CDR3 coding sequence is TGTGCCAGCAGCTTTCCGGCCGAAGTCGGAGGCTACACCTTC.

This clonotype showed up just a few times. J is TRBJ2-5 and V is TRBV14; 7 positions agree with TRBD2. Per germline, CDR1 SGHDN and CDR2 FVKESK. The CDR3 is 16 residues long. V was clipped by 4 bases and J by 5 bases; unmatched bases: 13. CDR3 nucleotide sequence: TGTGCCAGCAGCCCAAAAACGGGACTACCACCGGAGACCCAGTACTTC. Its protein product is CASSPKTGLPPETQYF.

This clonotype was picked up many times. This chain connects TRBV4-3 to TRBJ2-2; 8 nucleotides align to TRBD1. The V segment lost 0 bases and the J segment 3 bases; nucleotides outside the gene matches: 6. The CDR3 is 17 residues long. Germline values: CDR1 LGHNA, CDR2 YSLEER. The CDR3, as DNA: TGCGCCAGCAGCCAAGATTTCCAGGGGGCGGACACCGGGGAGCTGTTTTTT. Its protein product is CASSQDFQGADTGELFF.

In this sample, this clonotype turned up many times. The chain uses TRBV5-1 and TRBJ2-7; 10 nucleotides match TRBD2. The CDR3 covers 17 residues. V lost 0 bases to trimming and J lost 0 bases; unmatched junction nucleotides: 6. The germline CDR1 and CDR2 sequences are SGHRS and YFSETQ. The CDR3: CASSLDRLAGFSYEQYF. The CDR3 region has the DNA TGCGCCAGCAGCTTGGACCGACTAGCGGGCTTCTCCTACGAGCAGTACTTC. Complete variable domain (other parts from reference TRBV5-1 and TRBJ2-7): KAGVTQTPRYLIKTRGQQVTLSCSPISGHRSVSWYQQTPGQGLQFLFEYFSETQRNKGNFPGRFSGRQFSNSRSEMNVSTLELGDSALYLCASSLDRLAGFSYEQYFGPGTRLTVT.

In this sample, this clonotype turned up many times. The J gene is TRBJ1-2, the V gene TRBV29-1, with a weak D call TRBD1 (5 bases). The CDR3 is made up of 11 amino acids. CDR1 is SQVTM and CDR2 is ANQGSEA in the germline V gene. Trimming removed 4 bases from V and 7 bases from J, with 10 bases in between. The CDR3 region is CSVGQGAGYTF. The CDR3 DNA reads as TGCAGCGTTGGGCAGGGTGCTGGCTACACCTTC.

To note about this clonotype: A much larger clone lies one base from this, so it may be a read error. This chain joins TRBV20-1 and TRBJ2-3, with a tentative D call TRBD2 (6 bases). Germline V lookup: CDR1 DFQATT, CDR2 SNEGSKA (reference sequence). The CDR3 runs to 13 residues. The CDR3 is CSPPKTSTDTEYF. The DNA of the CDR3 is TGCAGTCCCCCGAAAACTAGCACAGATACGGAGTATTTT.

This clonotype showed up many times. The chain joins TRBV28 to TRBJ2-7; TRBD2 agrees at 8 bases. Germline-derived CDR1 and CDR2 are MDHEN and SYDVKM. Germline trimming cut 4 bases from V and 2 bases from J; bases unmatched to any gene: 4. The CDR3 is made up of 14 amino acids. For the CDR3, the DNA is TGTGCCAGCAGTTGGACTAGCAGACCCTACGAGCAGTACTTC. Translated: CASSWTSRPYEQYF.

The chain recombines TRBV20-1 with TRBJ2-3; 13 positions match TRBD2. The CDR3 consists of 15 residues. The germline gives CDR1 DFQATT, CDR2 SNEGSKA (reference sequence). V lost 5 bases and J lost 1; bases outside the gene matches: 3. The CDR3 DNA follows: TGCAGTGCTGGGACTAGCGGGATGGGCACAGATACGCAGTATTTT. Its translation is CSAGTSGMGTDTQYF.

Notes on this clonotype: A read error is possible here, since a much larger clone lies one base away. The chain uses TRBV4-3 and TRBJ2-1; 7 positions match TRBD2. The germline CDR1 and CDR2 sequences are LGHNA and YSLEER. The CDR3 is 16 amino acids. The CDR3 DNA reads TGCGCCAGCAGCCAAGAAACGGGAGGCTCCTACAATGAGCAGCTCTTC. As protein: CASSQETGGSYNEQLF.